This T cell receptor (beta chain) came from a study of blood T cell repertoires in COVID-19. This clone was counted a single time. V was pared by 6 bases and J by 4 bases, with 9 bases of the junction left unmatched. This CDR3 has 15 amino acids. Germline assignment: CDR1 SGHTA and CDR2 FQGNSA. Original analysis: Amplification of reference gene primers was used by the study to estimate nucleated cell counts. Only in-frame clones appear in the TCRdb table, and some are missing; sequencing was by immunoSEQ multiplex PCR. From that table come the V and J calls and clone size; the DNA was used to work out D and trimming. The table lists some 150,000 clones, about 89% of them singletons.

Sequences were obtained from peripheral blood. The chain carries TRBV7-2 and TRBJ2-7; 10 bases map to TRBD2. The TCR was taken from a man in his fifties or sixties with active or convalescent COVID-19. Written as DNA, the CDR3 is TGTGCCAGCAGGGGGGGAACTAGCGGGAAATACGAGCAGTACTTC. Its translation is CASRGGTSGKYEQYF.